These T cell receptor beta chains were read from a single sample in a study of early T cells in non-severe SARS-CoV-2 infection. In TCRdb, the 5' RACE reads were re-called with MiXCR into one record per CDR3 protein. The sample records roughly 32,000 distinct CDR3 sequences, roughly 7% being singletons. Sequenced: whole blood. Receptor source: an adult who was a healthcare worker with PCR-confirmed SARS-CoV-2 infection or an uninfected control (not recorded which). Both conserved end residues are part of each CDR3. The D gene is left open where the match is weak. Only some rows state a clone size, as once, few, many or a class for expanded clones.

v_gene	d_gene	abundance	j_gene	CDR3aa	CDR3nt
TRBV5-4	NA	many	TRBJ2-5	CASSKTLSETQYF	TGTGCCAGCAGCAAGACACTGTCTGAGACCCAGTACTTC
TRBV7-2	NA	many	TRBJ2-7	CASSSFSGSSSYEQYF	TGTGCCAGCAGCTCGTTTAGCGGTTCGAGCTCCTACGAGCAGTACTTC
TRBV7-8	NA	many	TRBJ2-7	CASSSGPSYEQYF	TGTGCCAGCAGCTCAGGACCGTCCTACGAGCAGTACTTC
TRBV4-2	NA	many	TRBJ2-1	CASSQDESGSYNEQFF	TGTGCCAGCAGCCAAGATGAGAGCGGGTCCTACAATGAGCAGTTCTTC
TRBV6-1	NA	NA	TRBJ2-1	CASSATGNEQFF	TGTGCCAGCAGTGCGACGGGGAATGAGCAGTTCTTC
TRBV24-1	TRBD2	many	TRBJ2-5	CATSRAGGETQYF	TGTGCCACCAGTAGAGCGGGGGGCGAGACCCAGTACTTC
TRBV4-2	NA	many	TRBJ2-1	CASSQDTGGHNEQFF	TGTGCCAGCAGCCAGGACACGGGGGGCCACAATGAGCAGTTCTTC
TRBV6-6	TRBD2	many	TRBJ2-7	CASSLWTSGVPYEQYF	TGTGCCAGCAGTCTTTGGACTAGCGGGGTACCCTACGAGCAGTACTTC
TRBV28	NA	many	TRBJ1-5	CASSFGGGGNQPQHF	TGTGCCAGCAGTTTCGGCGGAGGGGGCAATCAGCCCCAGCATTTT
TRBV6-5	TRBD1	many	TRBJ1-1	CASSYGTGVEAFF	TGTGCCAGCAGTTACGGGACAGGGGTTGAAGCTTTCTTT
TRBV2	TRBD2	many	TRBJ2-3	CATGTRSNTQYF	TGTGCCACCGGGACTAGATCCAATACGCAGTATTTT
TRBV6-4	TRBD1	NA	TRBJ2-6	CASSETGVRIGGANVLTF	TGTGCCAGCAGTGAGACAGGGGTGCGGATTGGTGGGGCCAACGTCCTGACTTTC
TRBV10-3	TRBD1	few	TRBJ2-1	CAISTRDREKFF	TGTGCCATCAGTACAAGGGACAGGGAGAAGTTCTTC
TRBV14	NA	NA	TRBJ2-5	CASSQAPQETQYF	TGTGCCAGCAGCCAAGCCCCCCAAGAGACCCAGTACTTC
TRBV12-3/TRBV12-4	NA	many	TRBJ1-1	CASSLRNTEAFF	TGTGCCAGCAGTTTGCGGAACACTGAAGCTTTCTTT
TRBV29-1	TRBD2	many	TRBJ2-5	CSVVKGTNQETQYF	TGCAGCGTTGTTAAAGGGACTAACCAAGAGACCCAGTACTTC
TRBV7-6	NA	medium-sized	TRBJ2-5	CASSPGETQYF	TGTGCCAGCAGCCCCGGGGAGACCCAGTACTTC
TRBV6-1	NA	few	TRBJ2-7	CASSDPSRGIRNEQYF	TGTGCCAGCAGTGATCCCTCTCGCGGGATTCGGAACGAGCAGTACTTC